Following are 25 T cell receptor beta chains from one sample sequenced in a study of ipilimumab plus nivolumab after autologous stem cell transplantation. Clones were sequenced by immunoSEQ multiplex PCR, and TCRdb holds only the in-frame ones, with some missing. The table has 15,000 to 20,000 clones, roughly four fifths seen once. The specimen comprised PBMCs, sampled in a trial of ipilimumab plus nivolumab as post-transplant consolidation. All receptors derive from a male donor with diffuse large B-cell lymphoma.

The chain combines TRBV5-6 with TRBJ2-3; D is undetermined. The V and J ends lost 4 bases and 3 bases respectively, with 9 bases between them. The germline CDR1 and CDR2 sequences are SGHDT and YYEEEE. The CDR3 is 13 residues long. CDR3 DNA: TGTGCCAGCAGCCCTTCCGTGACAGATACGCAGTATTTT. Encoded protein: CASSPSVTDTQYF.

This sequence joins TRBV10-3 and TRBJ2-7; D remains unclear. Germline V CDR1 and CDR2: ENHRY, SYGVKD. This CDR3 is built from 11 residues. Trimming removed 8 bases from V and 5 bases from J, with 10 bases in between. The CDR3: CAIGVRNEQYF. CDR3 in DNA: TGTGCCATCGGGGTGCGAAACGAGCAGTACTTC.

The J gene is TRBJ1-2, the V gene TRBV5-1; possibly TRBD1 for D (5 bases). This CDR3 is built from 18 residues. Trimming removed 0 bases at V and 2 bases at J, with 20 bases between. CDR1 is SGHRS and CDR2 is YFSETQ in the germline V gene. CDR3 amino acids: CASSLGVEGRTDNYGYTF. The DNA of the CDR3 is TGCGCCAGCAGCTTGGGGGTGGAGGGGCGCACGGACAACTATGGCTACACCTTC. Supplemented by reference TRBV5-1 and TRBJ1-2, the full variable domain reads KAGVTQTPRYLIKTRGQQVTLSCSPISGHRSVSWYQQTPGQGLQFLFEYFSETQRNKGNFPGRFSGRQFSNSRSEMNVSTLELGDSALYLCASSLGVEGRTDNYGYTFGSGTRLTVV.

J is TRBJ1-2 and V is TRBV5-4; D might be TRBD1 (5 bases). Germline loops: CDR1 SGHNT, CDR2 YYREEE (reference sequence). The length of the CDR3 is 12 residues. The germline V and J ends were trimmed by 3 bases and 6 bases, with 9 bases remaining between them. CDR3 amino acids: CASSSTGHGYTF. In DNA form, the CDR3 reads TGTGCCAGCAGCTCCACGGGGCATGGCTACACCTTC.

V is TRBV14 and J is TRBJ1-6; D uncertain. The germline V gene has CDR1 SGHDN and CDR2 FVKESK. This CDR3 comprises 14 residues. The V and J ends lost 1 base and 13 bases respectively, with 14 bases between them. The CDR3 DNA is TGTGCCAGCAGCCAAGGTGACCTCAATAGCCCCCTCCACTTT. The encoded protein is CASSQGDLNSPLHF.

This clone was observed a handful of times. The V call is TRBV29-1, the J call TRBJ1-6; 9 positions match TRBD1. The CDR3 consists of 15 residues. V shed 5 bases and J 2 bases; nucleotides not matched to a gene: 4. CDR1 and CDR2 from the germline V gene are SQVTM and ANQGSEA. The CDR3 reads CSVRTGATYNSPLHF. CDR3 nucleotides: TGCAGCGTTAGGACAGGGGCTACCTATAATTCACCCCTCCACTTT.

This clone occurred once. The CDR3 bases are TGTGCCAGCAGCTTGTCGGTTAACCTCTGGAATGAGCAGTTCTTC. The encoded protein is CASSLSVNLWNEQFF. This chain uses TRBV7-3 with TRBJ2-1; D is unclear. Germline CDR1 SGHTA, CDR2 FQGTGA. The CDR3 is 15 residues long. Trimming pared 3 bases from V and 7 bases from J, leaving 16 bases between.

The chain joins TRBV19 to TRBJ1-6; D unresolved. The CDR3 loop spans 19 amino acids. The V and J ends lost 3 bases and 9 bases respectively, with 27 bases between them. Germline values: CDR1 LNHDA, CDR2 SQIVND (reference sequence). The CDR3 protein is CASSISGGVPVSPASPLHF. CDR3 nucleotide sequence: TGTGCCAGTAGTATTTCAGGAGGAGTCCCAGTCTCTCCTGCTTCACCCCTCCACTTT.

This chain links TRBV13 with TRBJ2-1, with 7 bases that match TRBD1. Germline CDR1 PRHDT, CDR2 FYEKMQ (reference sequence). V was pared by 4 bases and J by 2 bases, with 2 bases of the junction left unmatched. This CDR3 is built from 14 residues. Written as DNA, the CDR3 is TGTGCCAGCAGCTCGGGACAGACCTACAATGAGCAGTTCTTC. Encoded protein: CASSSGQTYNEQFF. Looking up the rest from reference TRBV13 and TRBJ2-1 gives the full variable domain: AAGVIQSPRHLIKEKRETATLKCYPIPRHDTVYWYQQGPGQDPQFLISFYEKMQSDKGSIPDRFSAQQFSDYHSELNMSSLELGDSALYFCASSSGQTYNEQFFGPGTRLTVL.

This sequence joins TRBV23-1 and TRBJ2-7; D perhaps matches TRBD2 (6 bases). TRBV23-1 is sorted into the ORF group, with uncertain function. CDR3 length equals 16 residues. The germline V and J ends were trimmed by 0 bases and 1 base, with 13 bases remaining between them. In nucleotides, the CDR3 is TGCGCCAGCAGTCAATCGGCCGGGGGTATGTCCTACGAGCAGTACTTC. It codes for CASSQSAGGMSYEQYF.

This clone was found a few times. The chain carries TRBV2 and TRBJ2-3, with 13 nucleotides matching TRBD2. The germline gives CDR1 SNHLY, CDR2 FYNNEI. V lost 5 bases to trimming and J lost 3 bases; unmatched junction nucleotides: 8. This CDR3 spans 17 amino acids. The CDR3 region is CASSSAGTSGKTDTQYF. The CDR3 region has the DNA TGTGCCAGCAGTTCGGCCGGGACTAGCGGGAAAACAGATACGCAGTATTTT. The entire variable domain, with the rest obtained from reference TRBV2 and TRBJ2-3, is as follows: EPEVTQTPSHQVTQMGQEVILRCVPISNHLYFYWYRQILGQKVEFLVSFYNNEISEKSEIFDDQFSVERPDGSNFTLKIRSTKLEDSAMYFCASSSAGTSGKTDTQYFGPGTRLTVL.

The chain uses TRBV7-9 and TRBJ1-5, with a weak D call TRBD1 (5 bases). This CDR3 is 12 amino acids long. Germline V gene lookup returns CDR1 SEHNR and CDR2 FQNEAQ (reference sequence). V was pared by 3 bases and J by 7 bases, with 7 bases between. The CDR3 DNA reads as TGTGCCAGCAGCTTCGGGGCCCAGCCCCAGCATTTT. Its protein is CASSFGAQPQHF. Complete variable domain (other parts from reference TRBV7-9 and TRBJ1-5): DTGVSQNPRHKITKRGQNVTFRCDPISEHNRLYWYRQTLGQGPEFLTYFQNEAQLEKSRLLSDRFSAERPKGSFSTLEIQRTEQGDSAMYLCASSFGAQPQHFGDGTRLSIL.

The gene calls are TRBV2 and TRBJ1-4, with D unresolved. The CDR3 sequence is 13 residues long. V was trimmed by 5 bases and J by 11 bases, leaving 15 bases between them. The germline gives CDR1 SNHLY, CDR2 FYNNEI. The CDR3 sequence: CASSSQEGQKLFF. In nucleotides, the CDR3 is TGTGCCAGCAGTTCGCAGGAAGGGCAGAAACTGTTTTTT.

The rearrangement links TRBV27 to TRBJ1-6, with D possibly being TRBD1 (5 bases). Trimming shortened V by 2 bases and J by 7 bases, and 9 bases separated the two germline ends. The CDR3 sequence is 14 residues long. The germline V gene has CDR1 MNHEY and CDR2 SMNVEV (reference sequence). This CDR3 is CASSLGQGNSPLHF. In DNA form, the CDR3 reads TGTGCCAGCAGTTTAGGGCAGGGCAATTCACCCCTCCACTTT.

The V gene is TRBV9, the J gene TRBJ2-1; 11 bases fit TRBD2. Germline CDR1 is SGDLS and CDR2 is YYNGEE. This CDR3 has 18 residues. V lost 0 bases, J lost 0 bases, and 5 bases stayed unmatched. CDR3 amino acids: CASSVGLAGLSSYNEQFF. In nucleotides, the CDR3 is TGTGCCAGCAGCGTAGGACTAGCGGGGCTGAGCTCCTACAATGAGCAGTTCTTC.

This clone was recorded only once. The chain combines TRBV5-1 with TRBJ2-5; no definite D call. The CDR3 contains 11 residues. The V and J ends lost 4 bases and 2 bases respectively, with 3 bases between them. CDR1 and CDR2 (germline): SGHRS, YFSETQ. CDR3 DNA: TGCGCCAGCAGCGCACAAGAGACCCAGTACTTC. Translating gives CASSAQETQYF.

The rearrangement uses TRBV7-2 and TRBJ2-1; 10 nucleotides match TRBD2. Germline V gene sequence: CDR1 SGHTA, CDR2 FQGNSA. This CDR3 has 18 amino acids. After removal of 1 base from V and 7 bases from J, the junction contained 13 bases not matched to a gene. The CDR3 loop reads CASSLVYQRGGQVNEQFF. The CDR3 DNA sequence: TGTGCCAGCAGCTTAGTTTACCAGCGGGGGGGCCAGGTAAATGAGCAGTTCTTC.

This rearrangement joins TRBV11-2 to TRBJ2-3, with 14 bases that match TRBD2. Trimming at V came to 6 bases and at J to 6 bases, leaving 11 bases not matched to a gene. Germline assignment: CDR1 SGHAT and CDR2 FQNNGV. This CDR3 has 17 amino acids. The chain's CDR3 is CASSSGTSGGRADTQYF. The CDR3, as DNA: TGTGCCAGCAGTTCCGGGACTAGCGGGGGCCGCGCGGATACGCAGTATTTT.

V and J are TRBV19 and TRBJ2-7; TRBD1 matches 10 bases. Germline V CDR1 and CDR2: LNHDA, SQIVND (reference sequence). The junction had 14 bases not matched to a gene; V was cut back by 5 bases and J by 7 bases. The CDR3 totals 16 residues. DNA of the CDR3: TGTGCCAGTAGTCCAAACCGGGACAGGGGCAAGGAGGAGCAGTACTTC. Translating gives CASSPNRDRGKEEQYF.

The rearrangement joins TRBV7-2 to TRBJ2-7, with TRBD2 identical over 11 bases. The length of the CDR3 is 15 residues. Trimming removed 6 bases from V and 4 bases from J; junction bases left unmatched: 8. Germline values: CDR1 SGHTA, CDR2 FQGNSA. CDR3 nucleotides: TGTGCCAGCAGATACTCCGGGACTAGCGGTTACGAGCAGTACTTC. Protein: CASRYSGTSGYEQYF.

The chain recombines TRBV4-3 with TRBJ2-1; D perhaps matches TRBD1 (6 bases). The CDR3 has 14 amino acids. V lost 4 bases, J lost 7 bases, and 14 bases lay in between. CDR1 and CDR2 (germline): LGHNA, YSLEER. The CDR3 loop reads CASSPSGERNEQFF. The DNA for the CDR3 is TGCGCCAGCAGCCCGTCAGGGGAGCGGAATGAGCAGTTCTTC.

The chain is built from TRBV5-8 and TRBJ1-2; TRBD1 matches 7 bases. CDR1 is SGHTS, CDR2 YDEGEE, per germline. J was trimmed by 0 bases and V by 4 bases; bases with no gene match: 9. The CDR3 extends over 16 amino acids. DNA of the CDR3: TGTGCCAGCAGCCCAGACGGACAGGTCCCTAACTATGGCTACACCTTC. This encodes CASSPDGQVPNYGYTF. Using reference TRBV5-8 and TRBJ1-2 for the parts outside the CDR3, the full variable domain is EAGVTQSPTHLIKTRGQQATLRCSPISGHTSVYWYQQALGLGLQFLLWYDEGEERNRGNFPPRFSGRQFPNYSSELNVNALELEDSALYLCASSPDGQVPNYGYTFGSGTRLTVV.

The genes are TRBV6-6 and TRBJ2-4; the D gene is possibly TRBD2 (6 bases). Deletions cut 5 bases from V and 0 bases from J, with 8 bases between. The V gene's germline CDR1 is MNHNY and CDR2 SVGAGI (reference sequence). The CDR3 is 14 amino acids. DNA of the CDR3: TGTGCCAGCAGTACCGGGGGAGCCAAAAACATTCAGTACTTC. The encoded protein is CASSTGGAKNIQYF.

The rearrangement uses TRBV7-2 and TRBJ2-3, with D unclear. The V end was cut by 2 bases, the J end by 6 bases, with 6 bases between. This CDR3 spans 12 amino acids. CDR1 and CDR2 (germline): SGHTA, FQGNSA. The CDR3 protein is CASSLLVDTQYF. CDR3 DNA sequence: TGTGCCAGCAGCTTACTAGTGGATACGCAGTATTTT.

This clone appeared once. The rearrangement links TRBV4-3 to TRBJ2-7; 7 bases map to TRBD1. J gave up 0 bases and V 0 bases, and 2 bases lay outside the gene matches. The length of the CDR3 is 15 residues. Germline V gene sequence: CDR1 LGHNA, CDR2 YSLEER. DNA for the CDR3: TGCGCCAGCAGCCAAGAATCAGGGGGCTCCTACGAGCAGTACTTC. It is translated as CASSQESGGSYEQYF.